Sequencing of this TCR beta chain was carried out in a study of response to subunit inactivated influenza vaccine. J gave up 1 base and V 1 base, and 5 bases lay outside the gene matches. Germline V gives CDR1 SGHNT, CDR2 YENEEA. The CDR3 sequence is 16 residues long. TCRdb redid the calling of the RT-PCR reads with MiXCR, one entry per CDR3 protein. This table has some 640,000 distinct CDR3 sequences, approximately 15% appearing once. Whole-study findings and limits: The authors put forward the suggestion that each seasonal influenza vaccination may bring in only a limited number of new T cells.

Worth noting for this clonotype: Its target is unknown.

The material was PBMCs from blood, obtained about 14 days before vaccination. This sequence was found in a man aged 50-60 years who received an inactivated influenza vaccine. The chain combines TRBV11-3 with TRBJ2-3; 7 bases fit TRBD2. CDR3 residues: CASSLAAGLGTDTQYF. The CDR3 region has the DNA TGTGCCAGCAGCTTAGCAGCGGGACTCGGCACAGATACGCAGTATTTT. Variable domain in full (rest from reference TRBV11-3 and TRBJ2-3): EAGVVQSPRYKIIEKKQPVAFWCNPISGHNTLYWYLQNLGQGPELLIRYENEEAVDDSQLPKDRFSAERLKGVDSTLKIQPAELGDSAVYLCASSLAAGLGTDTQYFGPGTRLTVL.